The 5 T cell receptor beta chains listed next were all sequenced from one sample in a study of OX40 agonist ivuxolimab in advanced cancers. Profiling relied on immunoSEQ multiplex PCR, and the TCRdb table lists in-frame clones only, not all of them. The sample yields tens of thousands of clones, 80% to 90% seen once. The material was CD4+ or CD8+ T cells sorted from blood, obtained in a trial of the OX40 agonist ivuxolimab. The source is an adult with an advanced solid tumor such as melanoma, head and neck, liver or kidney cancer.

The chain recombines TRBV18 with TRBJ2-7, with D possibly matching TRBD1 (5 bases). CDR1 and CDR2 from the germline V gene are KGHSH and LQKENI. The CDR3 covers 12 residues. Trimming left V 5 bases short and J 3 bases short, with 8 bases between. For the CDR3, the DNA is TGTGCCAGCTCATCAGACAGCTACGAGCAGTACTTC. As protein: CASSSDSYEQYF.

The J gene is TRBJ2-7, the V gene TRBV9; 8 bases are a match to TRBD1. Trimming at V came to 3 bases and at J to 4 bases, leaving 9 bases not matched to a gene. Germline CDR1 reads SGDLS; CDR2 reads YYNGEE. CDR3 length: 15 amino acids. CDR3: CASSARTGLWYEQYF. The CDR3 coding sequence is TGTGCCAGCAGCGCCCGGACAGGGCTCTGGTACGAGCAGTACTTC.

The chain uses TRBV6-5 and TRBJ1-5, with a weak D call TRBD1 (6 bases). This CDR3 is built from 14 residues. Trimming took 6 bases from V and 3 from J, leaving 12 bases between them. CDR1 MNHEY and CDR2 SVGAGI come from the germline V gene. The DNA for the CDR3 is TGTGCCAGCAGCCGACAGGTGGACAATCAGCCCCAGCATTTT. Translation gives CASSRQVDNQPQHF.

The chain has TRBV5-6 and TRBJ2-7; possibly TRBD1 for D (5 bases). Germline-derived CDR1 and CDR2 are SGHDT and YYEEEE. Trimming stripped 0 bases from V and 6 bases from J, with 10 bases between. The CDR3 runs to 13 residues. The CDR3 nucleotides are TGTGCCAGCAGCTTGGGGCCAGGGCCCGAGCAGTACTTC. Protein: CASSLGPGPEQYF.

The CDR3 region is CASSQVGGTSGTYEQYF. The CDR3 nucleotides read TGTGCCAGCAGCCAAGTAGGTGGGACTAGCGGGACCTACGAGCAGTACTTC. The chain is built from TRBV4-2 and TRBJ2-7; 13 nucleotides line up with TRBD2. V lost 1 base, J lost 2 bases, and 5 bases stayed unmatched. The CDR3 is made up of 17 amino acids. Germline-derived CDR1 and CDR2 are LGHNA and YNFKEQ.